The clone carrying this TCR beta chain was recorded at least ten times. Its antigen is not known. The data stem from a study of CD8+CD57+ T cells in acquired aplastic anemia. At the level of the study: Sorted CD4+ and CD8+ cell DNA averaged roughly 3.2 ug. About 10 million reads were obtained on average for healthy donor CD4+ cells.

Template material for TCR beta VDJ and CDR3 profiling consisted of genomic DNA. TCRdb redid the calling of the reads with MiXCR, one entry per CDR3 protein. Of about 160,000 distinct CDR3 sequences detected, around 40% appear once; the ten largest clones hold 1.1%. Overall study results and limits: Between patients and controls, about 30 CD8+ CDR3 sequences were found in common.

This CDR3 has 12 amino acids. The V end lost 7 bases, the J end lost 8 bases, and 11 bases lay between the germline ends. The TCR was taken from a human donor in good health. The specimen sequenced was sorted CD4+, CD8+, or CD8+CD57+ T cells (not recorded which) from PBMCs. The chain uses TRBV12-3 or TRBV12-4 and TRBJ2-2, with no clear D. CDR3 loop: CASILTTGELFF. The CDR3 nucleotides read TGTGCCAGCATCCTGACCACGGGGGAGCTGTTTTTT.